Included here is one TCR beta chain sequence, with context. The data derive from a study of T-cell reconstitution after alpha-beta-depleted transplantation in children. Unique molecular identifiers were built into the TCRbeta library. MiXCR was run by TCRdb on the PCR reads, yielding one entry per CDR3 protein. The sample shows about 500,000 distinct CDR3 sequences, about 31% of them seen only once. The receptor was isolated from a human donor who donated a stem cell graft to a child with aplastic anemia. The sample was PBMCs from the stem cell graft donor, taken from the stem cell graft.

The CDR3 here is CASSFQREGDEQFF. The CDR3 coding sequence is TGTGCCAGCAGTTTCCAGCGGGAGGGAGATGAGCAGTTCTTC. The rearrangement uses TRBV6-5 and TRBJ2-1, with TRBD2 matching 10 bases. The germline V gene encodes CDR1 MNHEY and CDR2 SVGAGI. The CDR3 has 14 amino acids. Losses at the gene ends were 4 bases for V and 8 bases for J; bases not matched to a gene: 5.